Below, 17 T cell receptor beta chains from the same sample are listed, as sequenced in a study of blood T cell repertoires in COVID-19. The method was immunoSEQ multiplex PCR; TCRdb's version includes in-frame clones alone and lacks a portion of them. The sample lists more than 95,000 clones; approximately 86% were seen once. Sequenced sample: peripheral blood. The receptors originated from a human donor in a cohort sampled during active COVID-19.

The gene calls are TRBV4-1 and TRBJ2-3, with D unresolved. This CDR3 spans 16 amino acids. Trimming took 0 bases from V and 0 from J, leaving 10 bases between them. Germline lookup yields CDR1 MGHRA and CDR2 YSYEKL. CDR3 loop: CASSQDGQVSTDTQYF. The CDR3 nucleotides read TGCGCCAGCAGCCAAGATGGGCAGGTTAGCACAGATACGCAGTATTTT.

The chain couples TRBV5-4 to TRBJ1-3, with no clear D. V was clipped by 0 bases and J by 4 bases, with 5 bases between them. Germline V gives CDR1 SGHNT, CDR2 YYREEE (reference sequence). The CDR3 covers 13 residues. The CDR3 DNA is TGTGCCAGCAGCTTGGGAGGGGGAAACACCATATATTTT. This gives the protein CASSLGGGNTIYF.

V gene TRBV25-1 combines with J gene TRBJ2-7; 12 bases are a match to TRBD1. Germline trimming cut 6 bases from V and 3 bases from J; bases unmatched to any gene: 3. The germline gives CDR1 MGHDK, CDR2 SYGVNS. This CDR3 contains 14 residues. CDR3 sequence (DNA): TGTGCCAGCAGGGGGACAGGGGGCCACTACGAGCAGTACTTC. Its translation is CASRGTGGHYEQYF.

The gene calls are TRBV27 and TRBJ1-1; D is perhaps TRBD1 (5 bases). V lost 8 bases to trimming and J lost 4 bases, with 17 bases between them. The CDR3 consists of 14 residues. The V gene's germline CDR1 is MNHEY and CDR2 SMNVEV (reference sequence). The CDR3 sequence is CASEQARSSTEAFF. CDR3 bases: TGTGCCAGCGAACAGGCTAGATCATCCACTGAAGCTTTCTTT.

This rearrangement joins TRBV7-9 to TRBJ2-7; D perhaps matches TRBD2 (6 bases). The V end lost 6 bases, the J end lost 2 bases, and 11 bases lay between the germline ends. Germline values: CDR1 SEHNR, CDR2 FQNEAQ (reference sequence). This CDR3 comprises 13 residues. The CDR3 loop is CASSGGTAYEQYF. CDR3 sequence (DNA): TGTGCCAGCAGTGGGGGGACCGCCTACGAGCAGTACTTC. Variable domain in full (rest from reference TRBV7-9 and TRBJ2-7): DTGVSQNPRHKITKRGQNVTFRCDPISEHNRLYWYRQTLGQGPEFLTYFQNEAQLEKSRLLSDRFSAERPKGSFSTLEIQRTEQGDSAMYLCASSGGTAYEQYFGPGTRLTVT.

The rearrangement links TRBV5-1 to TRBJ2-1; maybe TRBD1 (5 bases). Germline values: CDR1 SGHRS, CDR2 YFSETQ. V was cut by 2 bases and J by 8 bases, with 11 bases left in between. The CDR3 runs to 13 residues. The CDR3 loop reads CASSFAGWDEQFF. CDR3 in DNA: TGCGCCAGCAGCTTTGCAGGGTGGGATGAGCAGTTCTTC.

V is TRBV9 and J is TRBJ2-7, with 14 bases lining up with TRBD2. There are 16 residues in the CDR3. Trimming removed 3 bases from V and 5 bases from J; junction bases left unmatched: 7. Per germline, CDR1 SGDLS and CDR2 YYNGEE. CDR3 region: CASSETSGGAVHEQYF. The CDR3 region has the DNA TGTGCCAGCAGCGAGACTAGCGGGGGGGCTGTCCACGAGCAGTACTTC.

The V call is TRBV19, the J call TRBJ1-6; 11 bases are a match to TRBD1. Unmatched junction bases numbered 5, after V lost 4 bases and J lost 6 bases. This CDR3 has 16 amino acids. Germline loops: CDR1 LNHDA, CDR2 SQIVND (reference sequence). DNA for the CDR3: TGTGCCAGTAGTACCCCCGGGACAGGGGGTAATTCACCCCTCCACTTT. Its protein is CASSTPGTGGNSPLHF.

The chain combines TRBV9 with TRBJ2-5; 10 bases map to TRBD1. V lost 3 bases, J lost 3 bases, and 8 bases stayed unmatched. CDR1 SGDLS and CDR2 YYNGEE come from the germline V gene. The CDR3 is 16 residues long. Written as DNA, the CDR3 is TGTGCCAGCAGCGCCCTCCCGGGACAGGGGAAAGAGACCCAGTACTTC. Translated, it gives CASSALPGQGKETQYF.

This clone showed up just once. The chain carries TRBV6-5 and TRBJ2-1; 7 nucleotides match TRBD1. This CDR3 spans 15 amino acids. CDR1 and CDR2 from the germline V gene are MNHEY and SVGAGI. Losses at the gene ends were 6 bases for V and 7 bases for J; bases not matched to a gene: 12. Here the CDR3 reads CASSQDRRKVNEQFF. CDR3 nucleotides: TGTGCCAGCAGCCAGGACAGGAGGAAGGTGAATGAGCAGTTCTTC.

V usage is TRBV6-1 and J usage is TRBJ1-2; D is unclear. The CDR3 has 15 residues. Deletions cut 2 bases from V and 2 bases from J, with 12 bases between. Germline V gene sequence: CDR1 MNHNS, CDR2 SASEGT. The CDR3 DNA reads TGTGCCAGCAGTGAATGGGCGACCTTCAACTATGGCTACACCTTC. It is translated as CASSEWATFNYGYTF.

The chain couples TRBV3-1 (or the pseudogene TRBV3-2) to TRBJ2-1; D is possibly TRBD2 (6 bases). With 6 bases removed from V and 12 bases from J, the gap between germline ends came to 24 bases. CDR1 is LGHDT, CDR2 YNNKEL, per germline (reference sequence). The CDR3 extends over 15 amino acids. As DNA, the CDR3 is TGTGCCAGCAGGGTTTCCGGGGGAGGCCACGATGCGCAGTTCTTC. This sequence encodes CASRVSGGGHDAQFF.

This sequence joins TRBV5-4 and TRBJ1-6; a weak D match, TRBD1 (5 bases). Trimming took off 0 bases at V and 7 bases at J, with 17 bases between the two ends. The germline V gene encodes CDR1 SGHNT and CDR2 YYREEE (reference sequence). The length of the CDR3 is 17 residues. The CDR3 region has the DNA TGTGCCAGCAGCTTGGATCATGGGGGGACCTTGAATTCACCCCTCCACTTT. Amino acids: CASSLDHGGTLNSPLHF.

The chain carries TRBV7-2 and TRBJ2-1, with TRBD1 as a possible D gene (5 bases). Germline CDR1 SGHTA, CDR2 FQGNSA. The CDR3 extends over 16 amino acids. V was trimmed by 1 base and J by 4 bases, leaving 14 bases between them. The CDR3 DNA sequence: TGTGCCAGCAGCTTAGGGTTCGGGCAGGGTTACAATGAGCAGTTCTTC. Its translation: CASSLGFGQGYNEQFF.

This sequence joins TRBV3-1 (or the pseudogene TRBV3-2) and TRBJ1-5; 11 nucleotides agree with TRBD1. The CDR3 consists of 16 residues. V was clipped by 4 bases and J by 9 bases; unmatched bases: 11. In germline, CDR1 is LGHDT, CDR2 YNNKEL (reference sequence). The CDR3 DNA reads TGTGCCAGCAGCCCCGGACCGGGACAGGGGGTCGTGCCCCAGCATTTT. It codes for CASSPGPGQGVVPQHF.

CDR3 nucleotide sequence: TGTGCCTGGAGTGCGTACCAAGAGACCCAGTACTTC. It yields the protein CAWSAYQETQYF. J is TRBJ2-5 and V is TRBV30; D not resolved. Germline values: CDR1 GTSNPN, CDR2 SVGIG (reference sequence). The V end was cut by 1 base, the J end by 0 bases, with 3 bases between. There are 12 residues in the CDR3.

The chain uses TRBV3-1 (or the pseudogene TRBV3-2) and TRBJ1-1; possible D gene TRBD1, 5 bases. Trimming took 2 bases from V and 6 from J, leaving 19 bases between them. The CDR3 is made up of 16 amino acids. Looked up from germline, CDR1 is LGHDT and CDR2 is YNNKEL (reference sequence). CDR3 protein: CASSQTGVRVGAEAFF. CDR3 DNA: TGTGCCAGCAGCCAAACGGGGGTGAGGGTGGGGGCTGAAGCTTTCTTT.